This T cell receptor (beta chain) stems from a study of CD8 T cells in Susac syndrome. Germline CDR1 reads DFQATT; CDR2 reads SNEGSKA (reference sequence). The germline V and J ends were trimmed by 3 bases and 6 bases, with 11 bases remaining between them. CDR3 length: 13 residues. The RNA, roughly 0.45 to 1 ug, was put through reverse transcription using random hexamers. TCRdb fed the immunoSEQ multiplex PCR reads into MiXCR, producing one record per CDR3 protein. The sample has over 150,000 distinct CDR3 sequences, nearly 95% seen once. Sequencing of TCR beta was undertaken in CD8+ and CD4+ T cells derived from blood. Isolation of CD8+ and CD4+ T cells was performed negatively, whereas enrichment of TEMRA cells was done by FACS.

The chain employs TRBV20-1 and TRBJ1-4; no clear D gene. Sequenced input: CD4+ T cells from PBMCs. The clonotype originates from a human donor with multiple sclerosis. CDR3 sequence reads: CSARDRTDEKLFF. The CDR3 nucleotides are TGCAGTGCTAGGGACCGCACTGATGAAAAACTGTTTTTT.